This T cell receptor beta chain was found in a study of T cell responses to AZD1222 COVID-19 vaccine. This CDR3 comprises 14 residues. Trimming took off 4 bases at V and 3 bases at J, with 13 bases between the two ends. Per the germline V gene, CDR1 is SGDLS and CDR2 is YYNGEE. Clones were sequenced by immunoSEQ multiplex PCR, and TCRdb holds only the in-frame ones, with some missing. The sample includes roughly 100,000 clones, 90% of them seen just once. This clonotype was sampled from an adult in good health. This specimen consisted of peripheral blood, obtained on day 0 of AZD1222 vaccination. This chain joins TRBV9 and TRBJ1-2; TRBD1 is a possible D gene (5 bases). CDR3 DNA: TGTGCCAGCAGCCTCGGTGGGGCCGACTATGGCTACACCTTC. Protein: CASSLGGADYGYTF.